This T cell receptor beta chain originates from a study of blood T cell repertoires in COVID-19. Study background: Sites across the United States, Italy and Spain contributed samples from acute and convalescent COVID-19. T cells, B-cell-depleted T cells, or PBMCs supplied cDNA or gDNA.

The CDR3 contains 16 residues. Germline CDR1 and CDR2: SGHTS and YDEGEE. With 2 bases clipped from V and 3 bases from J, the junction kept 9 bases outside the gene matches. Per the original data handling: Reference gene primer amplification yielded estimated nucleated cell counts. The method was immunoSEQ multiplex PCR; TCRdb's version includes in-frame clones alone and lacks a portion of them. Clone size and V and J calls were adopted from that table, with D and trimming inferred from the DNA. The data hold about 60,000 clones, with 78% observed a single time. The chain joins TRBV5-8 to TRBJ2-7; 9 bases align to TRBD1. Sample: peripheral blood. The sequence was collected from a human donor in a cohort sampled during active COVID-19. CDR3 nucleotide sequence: TGTGCCAGCAGCTTTACAGGGGGCGGTATCTACTACGAGCAGTACTTC. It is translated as CASSFTGGGIYYEQYF.